The 27 T cell receptor beta chains below come from one sample, sequenced in a study of Ad26.COV2.S vaccination and SARS-CoV-2 variants (dated by TCRdb to 2020 to 2022). Library preparation was by the immunoSEQ multiplex PCR assay. Not all clones reach the TCRdb copy of this immuneACCESS table, which keeps in-frame sequences only. Checked studies attribute under half of the gap to unresolved V genes and leave the rest unexplained. Counted in this sample were hundreds of thousands of clones; roughly 90% of them appeared once. The top ten hold more than 1.5% of the sample. What the treatment or condition label conveys for this sample: some 20 received Ad26.COV2.S at low or high dose, single or two shots; several received placebo; per-sample allocation not given. Repertoires of vaccine and placebo recipients were sequenced from samples taken on day 63 after the first injection. Sequences were derived from peripheral blood, sampled in a trial of Ad26.COV2.S vaccine versus placebo. All receptors derive from a person between 18 and 60 years old who received the Ad26.COV2.S COVID-19 vaccine or a placebo.

J is TRBJ2-5 and V is TRBV6-2 or TRBV6-3; D is undetermined. Trimming removed 2 bases from V and 5 bases from J, with 6 bases in between. Germline-derived CDR1 and CDR2 are MNHEY and SVGEGT. The CDR3 extends over 12 amino acids. Here the CDR3 reads CASSYTRETQYF. The CDR3 nucleotides are TGTGCCAGCAGTTACACTCGGGAGACCCAGTACTTC.

V usage is TRBV6-6 and J usage is TRBJ1-4; weak D call: TRBD1 (6 bases). Trimming stripped 5 bases from V and 3 bases from J, with 13 bases between. This CDR3 contains 15 residues. Germline V gives CDR1 MNHNY, CDR2 SVGAGI (reference sequence). CDR3 residues: CASSRSGVANEKLFF. In DNA form, the CDR3 reads TGTGCCAGCAGTCGATCAGGGGTTGCTAATGAAAAACTGTTTTTT.

The chain is built from TRBV4-1 and TRBJ2-3; 10 bases fit TRBD1. The V segment lost 6 bases and the J segment 2 bases; nucleotides outside the gene matches: 5. The germline V gene has CDR1 MGHRA and CDR2 YSYEKL. This CDR3 is 15 amino acids long. CDR3 protein: CASRPDRGLTDTQYF. CDR3 DNA: TGCGCCAGCAGACCCGACAGGGGGCTCACAGATACGCAGTATTTT.

The rearrangement links TRBV11-3 to TRBJ2-3; weak D call: TRBD2 (5 bases). This CDR3 contains 15 residues. Trimming removed 5 bases from V and 2 bases from J, with 14 bases in between. The germline V gene has CDR1 SGHNT and CDR2 YENEEA. The CDR3 DNA sequence: TGTGCCAGCAGCCTCGCCCCGGGGAACACAGATACGCAGTATTTT. Amino acid sequence: CASSLAPGNTDTQYF.

This clone was observed a single time. The CDR3 protein is CASSLDWGPRYNSPLHF. For the CDR3, the DNA is TGTGCCAGCAGCTTGGATTGGGGGCCAAGGTATAATTCACCCCTCCACTTT. The chain combines TRBV5-5 with TRBJ1-6, with a tentative D call TRBD1 (6 bases). V gave up 0 bases and J gave up 4 bases, with 14 bases separating them. CDR3 size: 17 residues. Germline values: CDR1 SGHKS, CDR2 YYEKEE (reference sequence).

CDR3 sequence: CASSQTGTKRDTQYF. CDR3 coding DNA: TGTGCCAGCAGTCAGACCGGGACGAAGAGAGATACGCAGTATTTT. The chain combines TRBV6-5 with TRBJ2-3, with D perhaps given as TRBD1 or TRBD2 (5 bases each). This CDR3 has 15 amino acids. Germline assignment: CDR1 MNHEY and CDR2 SVGAGI. V dropped 5 bases and J dropped 5 bases, with 17 bases sitting between them.

The chain couples TRBV5-1 to TRBJ1-6; the D is unclear. V was clipped by 4 bases and J by 9 bases, with 23 bases between them. The CDR3 covers 17 residues. Germline V CDR1 and CDR2: SGHRS, YFSETQ. Here the CDR3 reads CASSIDRPGVQSSPLHF. The CDR3 nucleotides read TGCGCCAGCAGCATAGATCGCCCCGGGGTCCAAAGTTCACCCCTCCACTTT.

The rearrangement links TRBV6-2 or TRBV6-3 to TRBJ2-3; 8 bases are a match to TRBD2. Germline CDR1 is MNHEY and CDR2 is SVGEGT. The CDR3 has 16 residues. Germline trimming cut 2 bases from V and 5 bases from J; bases unmatched to any gene: 9. The CDR3 DNA reads as TGTGCCAGCAGTTACCAGGCCGGGGGGGCCGTAGATACGCAGTATTTT. It encodes CASSYQAGGAVDTQYF.

The chain recombines TRBV5-1 with TRBJ2-7; 7 bases align to TRBD1. CDR1 and CDR2 from the germline V gene are SGHRS and YFSETQ. Trimming cost V 2 bases and J 10 bases; bases outside gene matches: 3. The CDR3 has 11 residues. DNA of the CDR3: TGCGCCAGCAGCTTAGACAGGGAACAGTACTTC. Translated, it gives CASSLDREQYF.

The chain combines TRBV4-1 with TRBJ2-1; 10 nucleotides match TRBD2. Germline V gives CDR1 MGHRA, CDR2 YSYEKL. The V segment lost 3 bases and the J segment 7 bases; nucleotides outside the gene matches: 6. The CDR3 length is 15 residues. This chain's CDR3 is CASSHAAGGPNEQFF. In DNA form, the CDR3 reads TGCGCCAGCAGCCATGCAGCGGGGGGGCCAAATGAGCAGTTCTTC.

The CDR3: CASRTGGVMNTEAFF. CDR3 sequence (DNA): TGCGCCAGCAGAACCGGAGGAGTTATGAACACTGAAGCTTTCTTT. The chain uses TRBV5-1 and TRBJ1-1; D gene ambiguous. Germline assignment: CDR1 SGHRS and CDR2 YFSETQ. This CDR3 comprises 15 residues. V lost 5 bases to trimming and J lost 0 bases, with 14 bases between them.

The chain recombines TRBV5-1 with TRBJ2-5; unclear D gene. The CDR3 sequence is 13 residues long. Per the germline V gene, CDR1 is SGHRS and CDR2 is YFSETQ. V lost 0 bases and J 5 bases, leaving 8 bases between the germline ends. This CDR3 reads CASSLASVETQYF. CDR3 nucleotides: TGCGCCAGCAGCTTGGCCTCAGTGGAGACCCAGTACTTC.

The rearrangement uses TRBV15 and TRBJ1-4; 8 bases are a match to TRBD1. Germline CDR1 reads LNHNV; CDR2 reads YYDKDF (reference sequence). V shed 5 bases, J shed 2 bases, and the junction held 4 bases outside the gene matches. This CDR3 has 15 residues. CDR3 sequence (DNA): TGTGCCACCAGCGGACGACAGGGGACTAATGAAAAACTGTTTTTT. Protein: CATSGRQGTNEKLFF.

This chain uses TRBV4-3 with TRBJ2-1; D may be TRBD2 (5 bases). This CDR3 is built from 15 residues. Germline loops: CDR1 LGHNA, CDR2 YSLEER. Trimming stripped 1 base from V and 3 bases from J, with 10 bases between. This CDR3 is CASSQVGVIYNEQFF. The CDR3 DNA follows: TGCGCCAGCAGCCAAGTCGGGGTTATCTACAATGAGCAGTTCTTC.

The V gene is TRBV27, the J gene TRBJ2-2; weak D call: TRBD1 (5 bases). CDR1 MNHEY and CDR2 SMNVEV come from the germline V gene (reference sequence). Trimming shortened V by 2 bases and J by 3 bases, and 13 bases separated the two germline ends. The CDR3 is 16 residues long. The CDR3 DNA sequence: TGTGCCAGCAGTTTAATGAGCAGGGTGGACACCGGGGAGCTGTTTTTT. It specifies CASSLMSRVDTGELFF.

The chain uses TRBV5-1 and TRBJ2-7; maybe TRBD1 (6 bases). This CDR3 region has 11 residues. In germline, CDR1 is SGHRS, CDR2 YFSETQ. The ends were cut back, 3 bases at V and 9 bases at J, with 10 bases in the middle. CDR3 coding DNA: TGCGCCAGCAGCTCTGGACAGAGGCAGTACTTC. Encoded protein: CASSSGQRQYF. The variable domain in full, completed from reference TRBV5-1 and TRBJ2-7, reads KAGVTQTPRYLIKTRGQQVTLSCSPISGHRSVSWYQQTPGQGLQFLFEYFSETQRNKGNFPGRFSGRQFSNSRSEMNVSTLELGDSALYLCASSSGQRQYFGPGTRLTVT.

The chain carries TRBV7-9 and TRBJ2-2; D tentatively fits TRBD1 or TRBD2 (5 bases each). Germline values: CDR1 SEHNR, CDR2 FQNEAQ (reference sequence). V lost 4 bases, J lost 5 bases, and 14 bases lay in between. CDR3 length equals 15 residues. The CDR3 sequence is CASSSGLLRTGELFF. The CDR3 coding sequence is TGTGCCAGCAGCTCGGGGCTCTTACGGACCGGGGAGCTGTTTTTT.

The chain joins TRBV5-5 to TRBJ2-7; D call uncertain. Trimming took off 3 bases at V and 0 bases at J, with 13 bases between the two ends. The germline V gene encodes CDR1 SGHKS and CDR2 YYEKEE (reference sequence). The CDR3 has 15 amino acids. The CDR3 here is CASSWAGSSSYEQYF. For the CDR3, the DNA is TGTGCCAGCAGCTGGGCCGGATCCTCCTCCTACGAGCAGTACTTC.

This chain joins TRBV4-2 and TRBJ1-1, with 9 nucleotides matching TRBD1. Losses at the gene ends were 2 bases for V and 4 bases for J; bases not matched to a gene: 5. The length of the CDR3 is 15 residues. Germline lookup yields CDR1 LGHNA and CDR2 YNFKEQ. This CDR3 reads CASSQPQGAGTEAFF. As DNA, the CDR3 is TGTGCCAGCAGCCAACCACAGGGGGCGGGCACTGAAGCTTTCTTT.

This chain joins TRBV9 and TRBJ1-4; 9 positions agree with TRBD1. The junction had 17 bases not matched to a gene; V was cut back by 4 bases and J by 7 bases. CDR3 length: 18 residues. Germline V lookup: CDR1 SGDLS, CDR2 YYNGEE. In nucleotides, the CDR3 is TGTGCCAGCAGCCCGACACCGGGACACCTGACAGGGGGTGAAAAACTGTTTTTT. Its translation: CASSPTPGHLTGGEKLFF.

The chain carries TRBV6-6 and TRBJ1-5; D ambiguous. Germline loops: CDR1 MNHNY, CDR2 SVGAGI (reference sequence). The ends were cut back, 0 bases at V and 3 bases at J, with 3 bases in the middle. The CDR3 runs 13 residues. This chain's CDR3 is CASSYSVNQPQHF. The CDR3 coding sequence is TGTGCCAGCAGTTACTCCGTCAATCAGCCCCAGCATTTT.

This chain links TRBV11-2 with TRBJ2-2; 9 bases line up with TRBD2. Per germline, CDR1 SGHAT and CDR2 FQNNGV. The CDR3 loop spans 16 amino acids. Trimming removed 5 bases from V and 7 bases from J; junction bases left unmatched: 11. The CDR3 protein is CASSPWLAGKGGELFF. As DNA, the CDR3 is TGTGCCAGCAGCCCGTGGCTAGCGGGGAAGGGCGGGGAGCTGTTTTTT.

The J gene is TRBJ2-5, the V gene TRBV4-1; unclear D gene. The CDR3 has 14 residues. Germline CDR1 is MGHRA and CDR2 is YSYEKL. Between the trimmed V and J ends, which lost 2 bases and 1 base, there was a span of 8 bases. The CDR3 spells CASSQPTIQETQYF. The CDR3 DNA reads as TGCGCCAGCAGCCAACCGACAATCCAAGAGACCCAGTACTTC.

J is TRBJ2-2 and V is TRBV4-3; D may correspond to TRBD1 or TRBD2 (5 bases each). The CDR3 spans 14 residues. The V end was cut by 5 bases, the J end by 6 bases, with 13 bases between. Germline assignment: CDR1 LGHNA and CDR2 YSLEER. This chain's CDR3 is CASSWGLWAGELFF. DNA for the CDR3: TGCGCCAGCAGCTGGGGGTTGTGGGCCGGGGAGCTGTTTTTT.

The chain employs TRBV6-5 and TRBJ2-7; D is uncertain. CDR1 and CDR2 from the germline V gene are MNHEY and SVGAGI. The CDR3 length is 13 residues. With 2 bases removed from V and 1 base from J, the gap between germline ends came to 6 bases. In nucleotides, the CDR3 is TGTGCCAGCAGTTACAAGGTGTCCTACGAGCAGTACTTC. Translation: CASSYKVSYEQYF.

This chain uses TRBV2 with TRBJ1-2; no definite D call. The CDR3 loop spans 13 amino acids. From germline, CDR1 is SNHLY and CDR2 FYNNEI. Trimming pared 6 bases from V and 3 bases from J, leaving 11 bases between. CDR3 nucleotides: TGTGCCAGCAGGAGGGTGGTTGACTATGGCTACACCTTC. It codes for CASRRVVDYGYTF.

The CDR3 region is CASWGQDRYTEAFF. Written as DNA, the CDR3 is TGTGCCAGTTGGGGACAGGACCGCTACACTGAAGCTTTCTTT. The chain joins TRBV19 to TRBJ1-1, with 8 bases lining up with TRBD1. J lost 3 bases, V lost 8 bases, and 8 bases had no gene match. The V gene's germline CDR1 is LNHDA and CDR2 SQIVND (reference sequence). The CDR3 runs to 14 residues.